The rows below give T cell receptor beta chains drawn from one sample of a study of blood T cell repertoires in COVID-19. Produced via immunoSEQ multiplex PCR; TCRdb's table is partial and in-frame only. The sample lists around 92,000 clones; 70% to 90% were seen once. The sequenced sample consisted of peripheral blood. These receptors were taken from a woman in her sixties in a cohort sampled during active or convalescent COVID-19. Both conserved end residues are part of each CDR3. A D gene is named only where the DNA matches it firmly. Clone size is not always given. Where it is, it says once, few, many or a class for expanded clones.

j_call v_call d_call clone_size cdr3_aa cdr3_nt
TRBJ1-1 TRBV6-6 . . CASSYWGGRLAEAFF TGTGCCAGCAGTTACTGGGGGGGGAGACTTGCTGAAGCTTTCTTT
TRBJ2-7 TRBV12-3/TRBV12-4 . . CASSLNGYEQYF TGTGCCAGCAGTTTAAACGGCTACGAGCAGTACTTC
TRBJ2-1 TRBV18 . . CASSPSGPVGGNEQFF TGTGCCAGCTCACCTTCGGGGCCGGTGGGGGGAAATGAGCAGTTCTTC
TRBJ1-3 TRBV10-3 TRBD1 . CAISGQGSGNTIYF TGTGCCATCAGTGGACAGGGCTCTGGAAACACCATATATTTT
TRBJ2-2 TRBV20-1 . few CSASGPGELFF TGCAGTGCTAGCGGTCCCGGGGAGCTGTTTTTT
TRBJ2-7 TRBV3-1/TRBV3-2 . . CASSHGNKDSPYF TGTGCCAGCAGCCACGGCAACAAGGACTCCCCGTACTTC
TRBJ1-4 TRBV7-2 TRBD1 once CASSRGGVGEKLFF TGTGCCAGCAGTAGAGGGGGCGTTGGAGAAAAACTGTTTTTT
TRBJ1-1 TRBV18 TRBD1 . CASSVTGGSGSDTEAFF TGTGCCAGCTCCGTGACAGGGGGAAGTGGAAGCGACACTGAAGCTTTCTTT
TRBJ1-1 TRBV6-5 . . CASSREKDTEAFF TGTGCCAGCAGTCGGGAAAAGGACACTGAAGCTTTCTTT
TRBJ2-7 TRBV14 . . CASSHGFYEQYF TGTGCCAGCAGCCATGGCTTTTACGAGCAGTACTTC
TRBJ1-2 TRBV19 TRBD1 . CASSRDRGREDGYTF TGTGCCAGTAGTAGGGACAGGGGGCGAGAAGATGGCTACACCTTC
TRBJ2-2 TRBV28 TRBD1 . CASSLQQGAGELFF TGTGCCAGCAGTTTACAGCAGGGGGCCGGGGAGCTGTTTTTT
TRBJ2-3 TRBV11-2 . . CASSSVVPDTQYF TGTGCCAGCAGCTCAGTCGTTCCAGATACGCAGTATTTT
TRBJ1-2 TRBV28 . . CASSLNVGGVYGYTF TGTGCCAGCAGTCTCAATGTCGGGGGAGTCTATGGCTACACCTTC
TRBJ2-3 TRBV7-3 . . CASSLGGTDTQYF TGTGCCAGCAGCTTGGGAGGCACAGATACGCAGTATTTT
TRBJ1-2 TRBV7-7 . . CASSPLGFQHGYTF TGTGCTAGCAGCCCGCTCGGGTTTCAGCATGGCTACACCTTC